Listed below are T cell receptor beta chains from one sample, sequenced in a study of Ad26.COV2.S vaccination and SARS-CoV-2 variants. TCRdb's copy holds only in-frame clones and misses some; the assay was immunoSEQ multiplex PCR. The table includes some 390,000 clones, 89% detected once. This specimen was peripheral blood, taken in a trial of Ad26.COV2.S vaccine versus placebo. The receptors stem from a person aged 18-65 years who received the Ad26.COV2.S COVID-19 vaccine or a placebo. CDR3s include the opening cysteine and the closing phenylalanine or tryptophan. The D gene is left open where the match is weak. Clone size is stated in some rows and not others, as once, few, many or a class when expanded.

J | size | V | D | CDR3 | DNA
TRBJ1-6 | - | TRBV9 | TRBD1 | CASSATGTELNNSPLHF | TGTGCCAGCAGCGCTACCGGGACAGAGCTTAATAATTCACCCCTCCACTTT
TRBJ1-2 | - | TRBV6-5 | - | CASSSEGGLRGGYTF | TGTGCCAGCAGCTCAGAGGGGGGGCTGCGAGGAGGCTACACCTTC
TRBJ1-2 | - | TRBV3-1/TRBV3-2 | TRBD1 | CASSLGDRGGGYTF | TGTGCCAGCAGCCTCGGGGACAGGGGAGGTGGCTACACCTTC
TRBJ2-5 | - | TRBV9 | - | CASSVDQWETQYF | TGTGCCAGCAGCGTCGATCAATGGGAGACCCAGTACTTC
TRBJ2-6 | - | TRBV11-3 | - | CASSLVLLRGAGANVLTF | TGTGCCAGCAGCTTAGTCCTTCTCAGGGGCGCTGGGGCCAACGTCCTGACTTTC
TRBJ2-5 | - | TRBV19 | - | CASSIVSGEETQYF | TGTGCCAGTAGTATAGTTTCGGGGGAAGAGACCCAGTACTTC
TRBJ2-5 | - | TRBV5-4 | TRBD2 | CASSSLLAGETQYF | TGTGCCAGCAGCAGCCTACTAGCGGGAGAGACCCAGTACTTC
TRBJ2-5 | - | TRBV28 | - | CASRGGPQETQYF | TGTGCCAGCAGGGGGGGGCCCCAAGAGACCCAGTACTTC
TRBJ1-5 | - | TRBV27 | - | CASSFGHQPQHF | TGTGCCAGCAGTTTTGGGCATCAGCCCCAGCATTTT
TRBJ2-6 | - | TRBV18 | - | CASSPLPGGTDSGANVLTF | TGTGCCAGCTCACCACTCCCCGGGGGGACAGACTCTGGGGCCAACGTCCTGACTTTC
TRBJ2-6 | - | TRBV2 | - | CASIVDSSGANVLTF | TGTGCCAGCATTGTCGACTCCTCTGGGGCCAACGTCCTGACTTTC
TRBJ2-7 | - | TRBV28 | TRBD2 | CASSPGLAGSYEQYF | TGTGCCAGCAGTCCCGGACTAGCGGGAAGCTACGAGCAGTACTTC
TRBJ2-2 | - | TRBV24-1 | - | CATSDFSNTGELFF | TGTGCCACCAGTGATTTCAGTAACACCGGGGAGCTGTTTTTT
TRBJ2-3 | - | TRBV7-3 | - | CASSQIRTDTQYF | TGTGCCAGCAGCCAAATTAGAACAGATACGCAGTATTTT
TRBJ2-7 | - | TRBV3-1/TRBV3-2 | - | CASSQESLIEQYF | TGTGCCAGCAGCCAAGAATCTCTAATTGAGCAGTACTTC
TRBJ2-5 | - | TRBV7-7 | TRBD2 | CASSLLLAGETQYF | TGTGCCAGCAGCTTACTGCTAGCGGGAGAGACCCAGTACTTC
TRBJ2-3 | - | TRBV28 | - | CASRDPGPTDTQYF | TGTGCCAGCCGGGATCCGGGTCCCACAGATACGCAGTATTTT
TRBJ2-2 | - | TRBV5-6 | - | CASSLGTASGELFF | TGTGCCAGCAGCTTGGGGACAGCCAGCGGGGAGCTGTTTTTT
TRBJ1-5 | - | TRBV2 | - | CASSALNSNQPQHF | TGTGCCAGCAGTGCTCTTAATAGCAATCAGCCCCAGCATTTT
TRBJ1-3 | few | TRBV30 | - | CAWSVLTGKGNTIYF | TGTGCCTGGAGTGTACTTACAGGGAAGGGAAACACCATATATTTT
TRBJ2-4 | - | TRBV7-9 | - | CASSTIDAKNIQYF | TGTGCCAGCAGTACCATTGATGCCAAAAACATTCAGTACTTC
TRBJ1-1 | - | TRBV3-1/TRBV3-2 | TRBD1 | CASSSTGDEAFF | TGTGCCAGCAGCTCGACAGGGGATGAAGCTTTCTTT
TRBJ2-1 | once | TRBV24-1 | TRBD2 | CATSDAGVPYNEQFF | TGTGCCACCAGTGATGCGGGAGTGCCCTACAATGAGCAGTTCTTC
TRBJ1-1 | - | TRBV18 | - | CASSPRRDLRATEAFF | TGTGCCAGCTCACCGCGACGGGACCTCCGAGCGACTGAAGCTTTCTTT
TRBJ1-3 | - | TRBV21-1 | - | CASSKGDHSGNTIYF | TGTGCCAGCAGCAAAGGGGATCACTCTGGAAACACCATATATTTT
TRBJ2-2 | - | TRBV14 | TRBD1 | CASSRHRGWNTGELFF | TGTGCCAGCAGCCGCCACAGGGGATGGAACACCGGGGAGCTGTTTTTT
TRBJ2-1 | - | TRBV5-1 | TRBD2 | CASSLGLAGDHEQFF | TGCGCCAGCAGCTTGGGACTAGCGGGAGATCATGAGCAGTTCTTC
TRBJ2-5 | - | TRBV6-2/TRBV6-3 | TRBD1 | CASSSRDRGPRETQYF | TGTGCCAGCAGTTCCCGGGACAGGGGTCCCAGGGAGACCCAGTACTTC
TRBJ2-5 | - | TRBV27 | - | CASSRGGRVETQYF | TGTGCCAGCAGCAGGGGCGGGAGAGTGGAGACCCAGTACTTC
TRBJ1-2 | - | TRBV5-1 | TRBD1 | CASSLGTGVHYGYTF | TGCGCCAGCAGCTTGGGGACAGGGGTTCACTATGGCTACACCTTC
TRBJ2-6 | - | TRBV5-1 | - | CASSLDGSGANVLTF | TGCGCCAGCAGCTTGGATGGCTCTGGGGCCAACGTCCTGACTTTC
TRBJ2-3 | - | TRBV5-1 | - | CASSLDPDHFTDTQYF | TGCGCCAGCAGCTTGGATCCGGACCACTTCACAGATACGCAGTATTTT
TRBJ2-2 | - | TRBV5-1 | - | CASSLGTGLTGELFF | TGCGCCAGCAGCTTGGGAACGGGCCTCACCGGGGAGCTGTTTTTT
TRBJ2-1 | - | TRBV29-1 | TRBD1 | CSVGGIPGQGGWGYNEQFF | TGCAGCGTTGGTGGTATTCCGGGACAGGGGGGTTGGGGCTACAATGAGCAGTTCTTC
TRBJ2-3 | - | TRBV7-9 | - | CASSFGTSETQYF | TGTGCCAGCAGCTTCGGGACCTCCGAGACGCAGTATTTT
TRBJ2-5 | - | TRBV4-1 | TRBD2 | CASSQDGTSGRWETQYF | TGCGCCAGCAGCCAAGACGGGACTAGCGGGAGATGGGAGACCCAGTACTTC
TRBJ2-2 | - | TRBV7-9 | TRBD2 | CASSPHSGGSFGELFF | TGTGCCAGCAGCCCTCATTCGGGAGGGAGTTTTGGGGAGCTGTTTTTT
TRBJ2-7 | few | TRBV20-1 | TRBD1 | CSASGQGYYEQYF | TGCAGTGCTAGTGGACAGGGGTACTACGAGCAGTACTTC
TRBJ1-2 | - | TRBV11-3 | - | CASSLDTYGYTF | TGTGCCAGCAGCTTAGACACCTATGGCTACACCTTC
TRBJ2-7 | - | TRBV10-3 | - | CAISELGEQYF | TGTGCCATCAGTGAGTTGGGGGAGCAGTACTTC
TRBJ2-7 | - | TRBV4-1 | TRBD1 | CASRNLRDRASEQYF | TGCGCCAGCAGGAATCTCCGGGACAGGGCCTCCGAGCAGTACTTC
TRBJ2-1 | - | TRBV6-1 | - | CASSEQRGSYNEQFF | TGTGCCAGCAGTGAACAAAGGGGCTCCTACAATGAGCAGTTCTTC
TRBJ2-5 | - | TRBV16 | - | CASSPLWGAGGQETQYF | TGTGCCAGCAGCCCCCTCTGGGGGGCAGGAGGCCAAGAGACCCAGTACTTC
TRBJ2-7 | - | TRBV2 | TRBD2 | CASSGGGGRADEQYF | TGTGCCAGCAGTGGAGGGGGCGGGAGGGCCGACGAGCAGTACTTC
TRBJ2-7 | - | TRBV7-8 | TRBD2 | CASSLGLAGVYEDEQYF | TGTGCCAGCAGCTTAGGACTAGCGGGAGTTTACGAGGACGAGCAGTACTTC
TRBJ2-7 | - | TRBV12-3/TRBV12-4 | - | CASSLAGNYEQYF | TGTGCCAGCAGTTTAGCTGGGAACTACGAGCAGTACTTC
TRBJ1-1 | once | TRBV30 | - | CAWKNGLNTEAFF | TGTGCCTGGAAGAACGGATTGAACACTGAAGCTTTCTTT
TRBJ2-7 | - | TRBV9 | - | CASSRTPSYEQYF | TGTGCCAGCAGCCGCACGCCGTCCTACGAGCAGTACTTC
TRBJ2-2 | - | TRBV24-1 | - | CATRGTGNTGELFF | TGTGCCACCAGAGGGACCGGGAACACCGGGGAGCTGTTTTTT
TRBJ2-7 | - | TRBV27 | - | CASSLYSLGEQYF | TGTGCCAGCAGTTTATACTCCCTGGGCGAGCAGTACTTC
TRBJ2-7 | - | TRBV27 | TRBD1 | CASRDLDRDSYEQYF | TGTGCCAGCAGAGACCTGGACAGGGACTCCTACGAGCAGTACTTC
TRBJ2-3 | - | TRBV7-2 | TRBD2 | CASSDRLLAGGPVTDTQYF | TGTGCCAGCAGCGACCGCCTTCTAGCGGGAGGGCCCGTTACAGATACGCAGTATTTT
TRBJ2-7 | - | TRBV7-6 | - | CASSLEEHYEQYF | TGTGCCAGCAGCCTCGAAGAACATTACGAGCAGTACTTC
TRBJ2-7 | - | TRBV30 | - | CAWSRENEQYF | TGTGCCTGGAGTCGGGAGAACGAGCAGTACTTC
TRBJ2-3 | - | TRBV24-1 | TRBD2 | CATSDFTSGRTDTQYF | TGTGCCACCAGTGATTTTACGAGCGGGAGAACAGATACGCAGTATTTT
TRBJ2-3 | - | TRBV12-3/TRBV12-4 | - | CASSDFRTDTQYF | TGTGCCAGCAGTGACTTCCGCACAGATACGCAGTATTTT
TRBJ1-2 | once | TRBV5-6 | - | CASSLFRVYGYTF | TGTGCCAGCAGCTTGTTCAGGGTCTATGGCTACACCTTC
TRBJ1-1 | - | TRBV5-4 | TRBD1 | CASRPSGGARDTEAFF | TGTGCCAGCAGACCTTCAGGGGGGGCGCGGGACACTGAAGCTTTCTTT